One sample yielded the 17 T cell receptor beta chains listed below, sequenced in a study of blood T cell repertoires in COVID-19. Assay: immunoSEQ multiplex PCR; the TCRdb copy retains only in-frame clones and omits some. The repertoire holds about 88,000 clones, with approximately 91% as singletons. Sequenced sample: peripheral blood. These receptors were obtained from a human donor with active COVID-19. The donor label of this sample is uncertain.

This chain joins TRBV29-1 and TRBJ2-5; TRBD2 matches at 8 bases. V lost 6 bases, J lost 1 base, and 4 bases stayed unmatched. Germline-derived CDR1 and CDR2 are SQVTM and ANQGSEA. The CDR3 covers 13 residues. The DNA of the CDR3 is TGCAGCGTCCCTACTAGCGGCCAAGAGACCCAGTACTTC. Protein product: CSVPTSGQETQYF.

CDR3 sequence: CASSLDVSTGINSPLHF. The CDR3 bases are TGTGCCAGCAGTTTAGACGTCTCGACAGGGATTAATTCACCCCTCCACTTT. The chain joins TRBV27 to TRBJ1-6; TRBD1 agrees at 7 bases. The CDR3 totals 17 residues. Trimming cost V 2 bases and J 6 bases; bases outside gene matches: 10. Germline CDR1 reads MNHEY; CDR2 reads SMNVEV (reference sequence).

The V call is TRBV27, the J call TRBJ1-2, with 8 bases matching TRBD1. Germline trimming cut 6 bases from V and 7 bases from J; bases unmatched to any gene: 7. Germline values: CDR1 MNHEY, CDR2 SMNVEV (reference sequence). The CDR3 covers 13 residues. CDR3 sequence: CASRQQGGRGYTF. The CDR3 DNA is TGTGCCAGCAGGCAACAGGGGGGTCGTGGCTACACCTTC.

The gene calls are TRBV3-1 (or the pseudogene TRBV3-2) and TRBJ2-5; 9 bases align to TRBD2. Germline assignment: CDR1 LGHDT and CDR2 YNNKEL (reference sequence). This CDR3 is built from 16 residues. The V and J ends lost 3 bases and 3 bases, in that order; junction bases with no gene match: 8. Here the CDR3 DNA reads TGTGCCAGCAGCCATTGGGCTAGCGGGGAAAAAGAGACCCAGTACTTC. It translates to CASSHWASGEKETQYF.

The chain employs TRBV3-1 (or the pseudogene TRBV3-2) and TRBJ2-7; the match to TRBD2 covers 11 bases. CDR1 LGHDT and CDR2 YNNKEL come from the germline V gene (reference sequence). The CDR3 consists of 16 residues. V lost 0 bases and J lost 0; bases outside the gene matches: 1. The CDR3 protein is CASSQDLAGGSYEQYF. The CDR3 nucleotides are TGTGCCAGCAGCCAAGATCTAGCGGGGGGCTCCTACGAGCAGTACTTC.

The chain recombines TRBV5-1 with TRBJ2-5; no clear D gene. The CDR3 covers 13 residues. Trimming cost V 0 bases and J 2 bases, with 5 bases left between them. From germline, CDR1 is SGHRS and CDR2 YFSETQ. The CDR3, as DNA: TGCGCCAGCAGCTTGGAGCCTCAAGAGACCCAGTACTTC. Protein sequence: CASSLEPQETQYF.

The V call is TRBV11-2, the J call TRBJ1-6; 7 bases align to TRBD1. CDR1 and CDR2 from the germline V gene are SGHAT and FQNNGV. After removal of 5 bases from V and 13 bases from J, the junction contained 14 bases not matched to a gene. The CDR3 is made up of 15 amino acids. The CDR3 region is CASSIDRAVFGPLHF. DNA for the CDR3: TGTGCCAGCAGCATCGACAGGGCCGTATTTGGGCCCCTCCACTTT.

This chain links TRBV19 with TRBJ2-7, with TRBD2 as a possible D gene (5 bases). Germline CDR1 reads LNHDA; CDR2 reads SQIVND (reference sequence). The V gene lost 9 bases and the J gene lost 0 bases, with 21 bases spanning the gap. This CDR3 contains 16 residues. The CDR3 bases are TGTGCCAGCCTGCCCTGGGAGACTGGGAGCTCCTACGAGCAGTACTTC. Amino acids: CASLPWETGSSYEQYF.

There are a few counts of this clone. This chain joins TRBV7-9 and TRBJ2-5; TRBD2 matches at 7 bases. This CDR3 is built from 15 residues. The V gene's germline CDR1 is SEHNR and CDR2 FQNEAQ (reference sequence). The ends lost 1 base at V and 2 bases at J; junction bases unmatched: 4. DNA of the CDR3: TGTGCCAGCAGCTTAGTCAGCGGGGCGCAAGAGACCCAGTACTTC. Protein sequence: CASSLVSGAQETQYF. Complete variable domain (other parts from reference TRBV7-9 and TRBJ2-5): DTGVSQNPRHKITKRGQNVTFRCDPISEHNRLYWYRQTLGQGPEFLTYFQNEAQLEKSRLLSDRFSAERPKGSFSTLEIQRTEQGDSAMYLCASSLVSGAQETQYFGPGTRLLVL.

This clone was counted once. This chain uses TRBV9 with TRBJ1-5; 7 bases are shared with TRBD1. V gave up 4 bases and J gave up 2 bases; unmatched junction bases: 6. CDR1 SGDLS and CDR2 YYNGEE come from the germline V gene. This CDR3 contains 15 residues. In nucleotides, the CDR3 is TGTGCCAGCAGCTTAACAGGGGTAGGCAATCAGCCCCAGCATTTT. This encodes CASSLTGVGNQPQHF.

The chain combines TRBV7-2 with TRBJ2-5; no reliable D call. Germline V gives CDR1 SGHTA, CDR2 FQGNSA. With 1 base removed from V and 4 bases from J, the gap between germline ends came to 10 bases. This CDR3 contains 14 residues. CDR3 sequence: CASSLGGKRETQYF. The CDR3 DNA reads TGTGCCAGCAGCTTAGGAGGAAAAAGAGAGACCCAGTACTTC.

Concerning this clone: The germline gene is not matched at one end of the junction; a read error may be the cause. The CDR3 sequence: CATSRGGYTDTQYF. CDR3 bases: TGTGCCACCAGTAGGGGGGGTTACACAGATACGCAGTATTTT. This rearrangement joins TRBV27 to TRBJ2-3, with D possibly matching TRBD2 (7 bases). The CDR3 extends over 14 amino acids. Germline assignment: CDR1 MNHEY and CDR2 SMNVEV (reference sequence).

The V and J genes are TRBV7-2 and TRBJ1-2; 11 nucleotides match TRBD1. Trimming removed 0 bases from V and 4 bases from J; junction bases left unmatched: 7. In germline, CDR1 is SGHTA, CDR2 FQGNSA. The CDR3 has 17 amino acids. DNA of the CDR3: TGTGCCAGCAGCTTAGCCCCCGGACAGGGGGCTCTCTATGGCTACACCTTC. It is translated as CASSLAPGQGALYGYTF. The full variable domain, rest sourced from reference TRBV7-2 and TRBJ1-2, is GAGVSQSPSNKVTEKGKDVELRCDPISGHTALYWYRQSLGQGLEFLIYFQGNSAPDKSGLPSDRFSAERTGGSVSTLTIQRTQQEDSAVYLCASSLAPGQGALYGYTFGSGTRLTVV.

The V gene is TRBV9, the J gene TRBJ2-1; D is possibly TRBD2 (7 bases). The V and J ends lost 3 bases and 8 bases respectively, with 15 bases between them. In germline, CDR1 is SGDLS, CDR2 YYNGEE. The CDR3 has 14 amino acids. The CDR3 nucleotides are TGTGCCAGCAGCGAGGGGGGGACTTCCTATGAGCAGTTCTTC. Its translation: CASSEGGTSYEQFF.

This rearrangement joins TRBV14 to TRBJ1-6, with D perhaps matching TRBD1 (5 bases). Germline CDR1 SGHDN, CDR2 FVKESK. The CDR3 is 16 residues long. V shed 4 bases and J shed 8 bases, with 18 bases lying between them. CDR3 sequence (DNA): TGTGCCAGCAGCCCCTGGGGGGTTTTCCTCGATTCACCCCTCCACTTT. Residues: CASSPWGVFLDSPLHF.

The sample holds one count of this clone. The rearrangement joins TRBV6-5 to TRBJ2-3, with D maybe TRBD2 (6 bases). CDR1 and CDR2 from the germline V gene are MNHEY and SVGAGI. This CDR3 has 14 residues. V was trimmed by 9 bases and J by 2 bases, leaving 15 bases between them. This CDR3 reads CARLAGYYTDTQYF. CDR3 in DNA: TGTGCCAGGCTGGCGGGATACTACACAGATACGCAGTATTTT.

V usage is TRBV24-1 and J usage is TRBJ2-1; D unresolved. V was trimmed by 0 bases and J by 5 bases, leaving 13 bases between them. The CDR3 has 16 amino acids. Germline V CDR1 and CDR2: KGHDR, SFDVKD. This CDR3 reads CATSDLPTDQHNEQFF. The CDR3 nucleotides read TGTGCCACCAGTGATTTGCCCACAGACCAGCACAATGAGCAGTTCTTC.